The 22 T cell receptor beta chains reported below all come from one sample, sequenced in a study of T-cell memory formation after mild COVID-19. TCRdb re-analysed the 5' RACE reads in MiXCR, keeping a single row per CDR3 protein. Counted here are 250,000 to 300,000 distinct CDR3 sequences, roughly 16% occurring once; the ten biggest clones make up 20% to 25%. Sequenced sample: PBMCs or a T cell subset sorted from them (not recorded which). The receptors were sampled from a young man who had mild COVID-19 (a few samples of this study predate the infection). Cell type and time point are not known.

The chain combines TRBV7-9 with TRBJ1-5; D is ambiguous. Germline lookup yields CDR1 SEHNR and CDR2 FQNEAQ (reference sequence). The CDR3 consists of 14 residues. Between the trimmed V and J ends, which lost 3 bases and 2 bases, there was a span of 8 bases. CDR3 nucleotide sequence: TGTGCCAGCAGCTTGATGGGAGGCAATCAGCCCCAGCATTTT. This translates into CASSLMGGNQPQHF.

The sample holds many counts of this clonotype. The chain employs TRBV7-9 and TRBJ2-5, with no clear D. CDR1 and CDR2 from the germline V gene are SEHNR and FQNEAQ (reference sequence). The V and J ends lost 1 base and 4 bases respectively, with 13 bases between them. The CDR3 loop spans 15 amino acids. CDR3 loop: CASSLELSFSETQYF. The CDR3 coding sequence is TGTGCCAGCAGCTTAGAACTCTCGTTCTCAGAGACCCAGTACTTC.

This clonotype has a handful of counts. The gene calls are TRBV6-1 and TRBJ2-1, with 8 nucleotides matching TRBD2. Unmatched junction bases numbered 7, after V lost 5 bases and J lost 10 bases. The CDR3 consists of 13 residues. The germline CDR1 and CDR2 sequences are MNHNS and SASEGT. The CDR3 reads CASSPGLAGEQFF. The DNA for the CDR3 is TGTGCCAGCAGTCCCGGACTAGCAGGGGAGCAGTTCTTC.

The chain carries TRBV7-2 and TRBJ1-2; no reliable D call. CDR1 is SGHTA and CDR2 is FQGNSA in the germline V gene. V lost 1 base and J lost 8, with 11 bases in between. The CDR3 extends over 13 amino acids. CDR3 region: CASSLGGRGGYTF. CDR3 bases: TGTGCCAGCAGCTTAGGAGGCCGGGGAGGCTACACCTTC.

This clonotype turned up a few times. The rearrangement uses TRBV20-1 and TRBJ2-7, with D hard to call. CDR1 and CDR2 (germline): DFQATT, SNEGSKA (reference sequence). V dropped 6 bases and J dropped 0 bases, with 9 bases sitting between them. There are 12 residues in the CDR3. CDR3 nucleotides: TGCAGTGCGAGGAAGAGCTCCTACGAGCAGTACTTC. Translated: CSARKSSYEQYF.

This sequence joins TRBV20-1 and TRBJ2-2; 7 bases match TRBD1. V lost 5 bases and J lost 8; bases outside the gene matches: 8. Germline-derived CDR1 and CDR2 are DFQATT and SNEGSKA (reference sequence). CDR3 length: 13 amino acids. As DNA, the CDR3 is TGCAGTGCTGGAAGACAGGGATCAGGGGAGCTGTTTTTT. Its protein is CSAGRQGSGELFF.

The sample holds many counts of this clonotype. The CDR3 DNA is TGTGCCAGCAGTTCGATGTTAAGGGGGGGATCAGATACGCAGTATTTT. This translates into CASSSMLRGGSDTQYF. This chain links TRBV7-9 with TRBJ2-3; the D gene is possibly TRBD2 (7 bases). The V end lost 6 bases, the J end lost 4 bases, and 20 bases lay between the germline ends. The CDR3 has 16 residues. From germline, CDR1 is SEHNR and CDR2 FQNEAQ (reference sequence).

The sample holds many counts of this clonotype. This chain connects TRBV5-1 to TRBJ2-5; 7 nucleotides match TRBD2. The V gene's germline CDR1 is SGHRS and CDR2 YFSETQ. The junction had 2 bases not matched to a gene; V was cut back by 1 base and J by 2 bases. The CDR3 has 14 amino acids. The CDR3 DNA follows: TGCGCCAGCAGCTTGAGTAGCGGGCAAGAGACCCAGTACTTC. This codes for CASSLSSGQETQYF.

The V gene is TRBV12-3 or TRBV12-4, the J gene TRBJ2-3; a possible D gene is TRBD2 (7 bases). Trimming shortened V by 7 bases and J by 1 base, and 18 bases separated the two germline ends. CDR3 length: 16 amino acids. DNA of the CDR3: TGTGCCAGCAACCCTGGGGGGGCGCGAGGCACAGATACGCAGTATTTT. Residues: CASNPGGARGTDTQYF.

The chain employs TRBV28 and TRBJ2-7, with D hard to call. This CDR3 contains 13 residues. V gave up 8 bases and J gave up 4 bases, with 15 bases separating them. Per the germline V gene, CDR1 is MDHEN and CDR2 is SYDVKM. DNA of the CDR3: TGTGCCAGCTCCACACTTAGAGAATACGAGCAGTACTTC. It specifies CASSTLREYEQYF.

The chain is built from TRBV7-2 and TRBJ1-5, with D hard to call. V dropped 2 bases and J dropped 0 bases, with 11 bases sitting between them. Germline-derived CDR1 and CDR2 are SGHTA and FQGNSA. The CDR3 covers 16 residues. Here the CDR3 DNA reads TGTGCCAGCAGCTTATCTCCGGGCTTTAGCAATCAGCCCCAGCATTTT. This translates into CASSLSPGFSNQPQHF.

This clonotype showed up just a few times. The V gene is TRBV9, the J gene TRBJ2-3; D unclear. In germline, CDR1 is SGDLS, CDR2 YYNGEE. CDR3 length: 14 amino acids. V was trimmed by 7 bases and J by 0 bases, leaving 12 bases between them. The CDR3 loop reads CASATGPSTDTQYF. The CDR3 DNA sequence: TGTGCCAGCGCGACGGGCCCTAGCACAGATACGCAGTATTTT.

This clonotype was detected a few times. The rearrangement joins TRBV2 to TRBJ1-5, with D possibly TRBD1 on 6 matching bases. CDR1 and CDR2 (germline): SNHLY, FYNNEI. Trimming pared 1 base from V and 6 bases from J, leaving 10 bases between. This CDR3 spans 14 amino acids. The CDR3 DNA follows: TGTGCCAGCAGTGAAGAACCAGGGGCTCAGCCCCAGCATTTT. This encodes CASSEEPGAQPQHF.

CDR3 bases: TGTGCCAGCAGCACGACAGATGGGGCCAACGTCCTGACTTTC. Residues: CASSTTDGANVLTF. The chain employs TRBV11-2 and TRBJ2-6; D may be TRBD1 (5 bases). The CDR3 totals 14 residues. With 5 bases removed from V and 3 bases from J, the gap between germline ends came to 8 bases. Germline V gene data show CDR1 as SGHAT and CDR2 as FQNNGV. Full variable domain (outside the CDR3, taken from reference TRBV11-2 and TRBJ2-6): EAGVAQSPRYKIIEKRQSVAFWCNPISGHATLYWYQQILGQGPKLLIQFQNNGVVDDSQLPKDRFSAERLKGVDSTLKIQPAKLEDSAVYLCASSTTDGANVLTFGAGSRLTVL.

The chain employs TRBV6-5 and TRBJ1-1; no clear D gene. The CDR3 is made up of 11 amino acids. The V gene lost 6 bases and the J gene lost 11 bases, with 13 bases spanning the gap. From germline, CDR1 is MNHEY and CDR2 SVGAGI. CDR3 sequence (DNA): TGTGCCAGCAGCTACGGGTCCTCGGCTTTCTTT. Its protein is CASSYGSSAFF.

At least ten counts were recorded for this clonotype. The chain joins TRBV5-5 to TRBJ2-4, with 7 nucleotides matching TRBD1. Per the germline V gene, CDR1 is SGHKS and CDR2 is YYEKEE (reference sequence). This CDR3 has 15 residues. Unmatched junction bases numbered 10, after V lost 3 bases and J lost 7 bases. The CDR3 sequence is CASSWAGGGLNIQYF. The CDR3 coding sequence is TGTGCCAGCAGCTGGGCAGGGGGTGGACTGAACATTCAGTACTTC.

This clonotype has a handful of counts. V gene TRBV4-3 combines with J gene TRBJ2-7, with unresolved D. Trimming cost V 0 bases and J 2 bases, with 8 bases left between them. Germline CDR1 and CDR2: LGHNA and YSLEER. This CDR3 is 14 amino acids long. In DNA form, the CDR3 reads TGCGCCAGCAGCCAAGATTCGTCACCCTACGAGCAGTACTTC. Its protein product is CASSQDSSPYEQYF.

This clonotype was detected a few times. In nucleotides, the CDR3 is TGTGCCAGCAGCTTGGGGCCGGAAGAAGGAGAGACCCAGTACTTC. Translated: CASSLGPEEGETQYF. This chain joins TRBV7-3 and TRBJ2-5, with a tentative D call TRBD1 (5 bases). Germline CDR1 and CDR2: SGHTA and FQGTGA. Trimming took off 3 bases at V and 4 bases at J, with 15 bases between the two ends. The CDR3 runs to 15 residues.

The chain carries TRBV4-2 and TRBJ2-4, with D possibly being TRBD1 or TRBD2 (5 bases each). From germline, CDR1 is LGHNA and CDR2 YNFKEQ. The V and J ends lost 5 bases and 6 bases respectively, with 17 bases between them. The CDR3 has 15 residues. The CDR3: CASSYDRGRLNIQYF. CDR3 in DNA: TGTGCCAGCAGCTACGACAGAGGGCGGTTAAACATTCAGTACTTC.

This clonotype came up a few times. The J gene is TRBJ2-1, the V gene TRBV9; no definite D call. Germline values: CDR1 SGDLS, CDR2 YYNGEE. The germline V and J ends were trimmed by 2 bases and 7 bases, with 7 bases remaining between them. This CDR3 comprises 12 residues. Written as DNA, the CDR3 is TGTGCCAGCAGCGTGTACAATAATGAGCAGTTCTTC. Translation gives CASSVYNNEQFF.

This clonotype has just a few counts. The CDR3 DNA follows: TGTGCCAGCAGCAGACCTAAAAACATTCAGTACTTC. Translating gives CASSRPKNIQYF. V usage is TRBV11-2 and J usage is TRBJ2-4; D remains ambiguous. Looked up from germline, CDR1 is SGHAT and CDR2 is FQNNGV. V gave up 5 bases and J gave up 4 bases, with 6 bases separating them. The CDR3 is 12 amino acids. Full variable domain (remainder filled in from reference TRBV11-2 and TRBJ2-4): EAGVAQSPRYKIIEKRQSVAFWCNPISGHATLYWYQQILGQGPKLLIQFQNNGVVDDSQLPKDRFSAERLKGVDSTLKIQPAKLEDSAVYLCASSRPKNIQYFGAGTRLSVL.

This clonotype was picked up a small number of times. This sequence joins TRBV5-4 and TRBJ2-1, with D possibly being TRBD2 (5 bases). The CDR3 has 13 amino acids. V lost 4 bases, J lost 8 bases, and 13 bases lay in between. In germline, CDR1 is SGHNT, CDR2 YYREEE (reference sequence). The CDR3 here is CASSPTRIDEQFF. CDR3 nucleotide sequence: TGTGCCAGCAGCCCCACTAGGATCGATGAGCAGTTCTTC.